One sample yielded the 8 T cell receptor beta chains listed below, sequenced in a study of T cells after yellow fever vaccination. TCRdb itself ran the 5' RACE reads through MiXCR, one entry per CDR3 protein. Among about 240,000 distinct CDR3 sequences listed, about 3.9% were seen once. This material consisted of PBMCs, taken 15 days after the yellow fever booster vaccination. These receptors all come from a man in his late teens or twenties who received the YFV17D yellow fever vaccine.

This clonotype showed up just a few times. The chain employs TRBV7-6 and TRBJ2-1; 12 bases are shared with TRBD2. CDR3 size: 16 residues. CDR1 and CDR2 (germline): SGHVS, FNYEAQ. V lost 1 base, J lost 8 bases, and 6 bases stayed unmatched. The CDR3 here is CASSLELAGGRDEQFF. Written as DNA, the CDR3 is TGTGCCAGCAGCTTAGAACTAGCGGGGGGCCGTGATGAGCAGTTCTTC.

At least ten counts were recorded for this clonotype. The chain combines TRBV7-9 with TRBJ2-3, with TRBD2 matching over 9 bases. V trimming: 11 bases; J trimming: 2 bases; junction bases outside the gene matches: 8. The CDR3 spans 14 residues. The germline CDR1 and CDR2 sequences are SEHNR and FQNEAQ (reference sequence). The CDR3 protein is CAAELAGTTDTQYF. The CDR3 DNA reads as TGTGCCGCCGAGCTAGCGGGGACCACAGATACGCAGTATTTT. Variable domain in full (rest from reference TRBV7-9 and TRBJ2-3): DTGVSQNPRHKITKRGQNVTFRCDPISEHNRLYWYRQTLGQGPEFLTYFQNEAQLEKSRLLSDRFSAERPKGSFSTLEIQRTEQGDSAMYLCAAELAGTTDTQYFGPGTRLTVL.

This clonotype was detected ten times or more. This chain connects TRBV4-3 to TRBJ2-1; 11 bases map to TRBD2. CDR1 LGHNA and CDR2 YSLEER come from the germline V gene. V lost 2 bases, J lost 8 bases, and 5 bases stayed unmatched. The CDR3 length is 15 residues. CDR3 amino acids: CASSQLSGGGHEQFF. The CDR3, as DNA: TGCGCCAGCAGCCAACTTAGCGGGGGGGGACATGAGCAGTTCTTC.

Many counts were recorded for this clonotype. The chain has TRBV5-4 and TRBJ2-3; D is uncertain. Germline CDR1 and CDR2: SGHNT and YYREEE (reference sequence). The germline V and J ends were trimmed by 0 bases and 2 bases, with 7 bases remaining between them. CDR3 length equals 14 residues. The DNA for the CDR3 is TGTGCCAGCAGCTTGGGGAGCTCCACAGATACGCAGTATTTT. It translates to CASSLGSSTDTQYF.

This clonotype was observed many times. The chain joins TRBV7-2 to TRBJ2-1, with D unclear. The germline gives CDR1 SGHTA, CDR2 FQGNSA. The CDR3 is 13 residues long. Trimming removed 3 bases from V and 6 bases from J, with 9 bases in between. The CDR3 nucleotides are TGTGCCAGCAGCTTGAACCAGGTCAATGAGCAGTTCTTC. The encoded protein is CASSLNQVNEQFF.

This clonotype was observed at least ten times. The chain has TRBV5-5 and TRBJ2-2; D is uncertain. The CDR3 spans 16 residues. The germline gives CDR1 SGHKS, CDR2 YYEKEE (reference sequence). V was clipped by 1 base and J by 0 bases, with 10 bases between them. The DNA for the CDR3 is TGTGCCAGCAGCTTGATCCAGGTAGCGAACACCGGGGAGCTGTTTTTT. Translation gives CASSLIQVANTGELFF.

This clonotype was counted at least ten times. The chain carries TRBV4-1 and TRBJ1-6; D call uncertain. V was clipped by 4 bases and J by 1 base, with 17 bases between them. The CDR3 runs 18 residues. Germline CDR1 reads MGHRA; CDR2 reads YSYEKL. DNA for the CDR3: TGCGCCAGCAGCCCCGCCTCCGGGGTTGGGTCCTATAATTCACCCCTCCACTTT. Translation: CASSPASGVGSYNSPLHF.

In its sample, this clonotype was seen many times. V usage is TRBV6-6 and J usage is TRBJ2-4; 10 bases line up with TRBD1. The germline CDR1 and CDR2 sequences are MNHNY and SVGAGI (reference sequence). The ends lost 1 base at V and 8 bases at J; junction bases unmatched: 5. This CDR3 contains 15 residues. CDR3 DNA: TGTGCCAGCAGTTACTTCCGGGACAGGGGAGACATTCAGTACTTC. Its protein product is CASSYFRDRGDIQYF.